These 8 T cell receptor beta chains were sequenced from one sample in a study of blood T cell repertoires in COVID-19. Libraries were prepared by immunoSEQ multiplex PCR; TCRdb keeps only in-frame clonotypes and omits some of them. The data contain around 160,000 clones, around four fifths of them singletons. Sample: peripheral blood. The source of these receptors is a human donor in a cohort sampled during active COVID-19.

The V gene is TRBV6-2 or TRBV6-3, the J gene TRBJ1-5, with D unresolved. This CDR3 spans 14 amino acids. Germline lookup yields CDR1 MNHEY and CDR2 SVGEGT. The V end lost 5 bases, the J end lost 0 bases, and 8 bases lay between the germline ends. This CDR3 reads CASSLSDSNQPQHF. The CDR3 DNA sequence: TGTGCCAGCAGTCTAAGTGATAGCAATCAGCCCCAGCATTTT.

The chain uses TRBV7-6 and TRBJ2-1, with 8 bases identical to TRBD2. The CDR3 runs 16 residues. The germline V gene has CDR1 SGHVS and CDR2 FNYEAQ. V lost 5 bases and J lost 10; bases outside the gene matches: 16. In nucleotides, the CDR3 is TGTGCCAGCAGCCCAATCGTGGGACTAGGCTCTCAAGAGCAGTTCTTC. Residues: CASSPIVGLGSQEQFF.

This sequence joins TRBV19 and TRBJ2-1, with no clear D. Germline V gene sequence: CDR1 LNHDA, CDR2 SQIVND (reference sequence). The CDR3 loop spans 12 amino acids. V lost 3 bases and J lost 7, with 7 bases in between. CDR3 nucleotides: TGTGCCAGTAGTATCGAGAGGAATGAGCAGTTCTTC. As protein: CASSIERNEQFF.

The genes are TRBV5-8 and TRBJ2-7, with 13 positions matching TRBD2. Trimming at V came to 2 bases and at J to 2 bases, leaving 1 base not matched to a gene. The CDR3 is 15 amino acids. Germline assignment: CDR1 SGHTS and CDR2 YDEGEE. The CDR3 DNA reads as TGTGCCAGCAGCTTCGGACTAGCGGGGGCCTACGAGCAGTACTTC. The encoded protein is CASSFGLAGAYEQYF.

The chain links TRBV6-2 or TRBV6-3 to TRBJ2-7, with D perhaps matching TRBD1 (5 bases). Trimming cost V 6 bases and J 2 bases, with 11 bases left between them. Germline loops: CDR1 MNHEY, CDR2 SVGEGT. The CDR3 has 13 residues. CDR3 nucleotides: TGTGCCAGCAGCCCTACAGGAACCTACGAGCAGTACTTC. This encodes CASSPTGTYEQYF.

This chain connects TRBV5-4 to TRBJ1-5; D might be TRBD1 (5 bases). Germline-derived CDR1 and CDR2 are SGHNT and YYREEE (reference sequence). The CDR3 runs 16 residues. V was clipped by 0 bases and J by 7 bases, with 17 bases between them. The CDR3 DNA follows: TGTGCCAGCAGCTTGGCCGGCGCAGGGAAGGACCAGCCCCAGCATTTT. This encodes CASSLAGAGKDQPQHF.

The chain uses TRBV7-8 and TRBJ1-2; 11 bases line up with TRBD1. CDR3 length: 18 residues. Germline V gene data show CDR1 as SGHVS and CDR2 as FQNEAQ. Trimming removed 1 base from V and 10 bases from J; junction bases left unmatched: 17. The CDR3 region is CASSLVGTGGAPLLDYTF. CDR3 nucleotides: TGTGCCAGCAGCTTAGTTGGGACAGGGGGTGCACCTTTGCTGGACTACACCTTC.

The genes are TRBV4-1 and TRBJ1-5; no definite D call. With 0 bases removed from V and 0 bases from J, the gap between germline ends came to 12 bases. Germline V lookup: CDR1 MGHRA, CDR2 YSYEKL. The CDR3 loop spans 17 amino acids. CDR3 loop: CASSQERAGPSNQPQHF. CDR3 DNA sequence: TGCGCCAGCAGCCAAGAGAGGGCAGGCCCTAGCAATCAGCCCCAGCATTTT.